These 12 T cell receptor beta chains share one sample of origin, sequenced in a study of CD8 T cells in Susac syndrome. Random hexamers served to reverse transcribe roughly 0.5 to 1 ug RNA. TCRdb processed the immunoSEQ multiplex PCR reads anew with MiXCR; each CDR3 protein has one entry. The sample includes under 150,000 distinct CDR3 sequences, around 86% of them seen just once. Input material: CD8+ T cells from PBMCs. The receptors were gathered from a human donor with multiple sclerosis.

The rearrangement links TRBV7-9 to TRBJ2-1; D uncertain. V dropped 5 bases and J dropped 0 bases, with 11 bases sitting between them. This CDR3 has 15 amino acids. CDR1 is SEHNR, CDR2 FQNEAQ, per germline (reference sequence). The CDR3 reads CASSSTLYSYNEQFF. In nucleotides, the CDR3 is TGTGCCAGCAGCAGCACTCTATACTCCTACAATGAGCAGTTCTTC.

There are a few counts of this clonotype. The V call is TRBV27, the J call TRBJ1-2; D is possibly TRBD1 (6 bases). The CDR3 is 13 residues long. CDR1 and CDR2 (germline): MNHEY, SMNVEV (reference sequence). V lost 2 bases, J lost 2 bases, and 6 bases lay in between. CDR3 region: CASSLGQNYGYTF. The CDR3 coding sequence is TGTGCCAGCAGTTTAGGACAGAACTATGGCTACACCTTC.

The gene calls are TRBV16 and TRBJ2-1; 9 bases map to TRBD1. From germline, CDR1 is KGHSY and CDR2 FQNENV. V dropped 3 bases and J dropped 8; count of bases not matched to a gene: 2. CDR3 length equals 13 residues. CDR3 nucleotides: TGTGCCAGCAGCCAGGACAGGGGAGATGAGCAGTTCTTC. Translation gives CASSQDRGDEQFF.

This clonotype showed up just a few times. V gene TRBV29-1 combines with J gene TRBJ1-5, with D maybe TRBD1 (5 bases). This CDR3 is built from 14 residues. The V end was cut by 5 bases, the J end by 3 bases, with 14 bases between. CDR1 is SQVTM and CDR2 is ANQGSEA in the germline V gene. CDR3 sequence: CSVRGRAHNQPQHF. In DNA form, the CDR3 reads TGCAGCGTTCGGGGGAGGGCTCACAATCAGCCCCAGCATTTT.

The rearrangement uses TRBV28 and TRBJ1-1, with unresolved D. This CDR3 is 14 amino acids long. From germline, CDR1 is MDHEN and CDR2 SYDVKM. Trimming pared 2 bases from V and 1 base from J, leaving 8 bases between. The CDR3 sequence: CASSLTQRNTEAFF. As DNA, the CDR3 is TGTGCCAGCAGTTTAACACAAAGGAACACTGAAGCTTTCTTT.

V is TRBV20-1 and J is TRBJ2-6, with D possibly TRBD2 on 6 matching bases. Trimming removed 0 bases at V and 0 bases at J, with 6 bases between. Germline lookup yields CDR1 DFQATT and CDR2 SNEGSKA (reference sequence). The CDR3 covers 15 residues. For the CDR3, the DNA is TGCAGTGCTAGAGAGGGACTCTCTGGGGCCAACGTCCTGACTTTC. It codes for CSAREGLSGANVLTF.

The DNA for the CDR3 is TGTGCCAGCAGTTTAGGGGCAGGCCCAATGAACACCATATATTTT. Amino acids: CASSLGAGPMNTIYF. The genes are TRBV12-3 or TRBV12-4 and TRBJ1-3; no firm D call. With 1 base removed from V and 7 bases from J, the gap between germline ends came to 14 bases. The CDR3 covers 15 residues.

The chain couples TRBV5-5 to TRBJ2-1; 9 bases align to TRBD2. CDR1 and CDR2 from the germline V gene are SGHKS and YYEKEE (reference sequence). J gave up 12 bases and V 1 base, and 8 bases lay outside the gene matches. The CDR3 is made up of 14 amino acids. This CDR3 is CASSLPLREGGQFF. CDR3 DNA: TGTGCCAGCAGCTTGCCCCTGCGGGAGGGCGGGCAGTTCTTC.

The chain combines TRBV9 with TRBJ2-1, with D tentatively TRBD2 (5 bases). CDR3 length equals 15 residues. Looked up from germline, CDR1 is SGDLS and CDR2 is YYNGEE. V gave up 4 bases and J gave up 7 bases, with 18 bases separating them. The CDR3, as DNA: TGTGCCAGCAGCCCCGAGGACTTGCCCCCAAATGAGCAGTTCTTC. Residues: CASSPEDLPPNEQFF.

The J gene is TRBJ2-1, the V gene TRBV20-1, with TRBD2 matching 13 bases. From germline, CDR1 is DFQATT and CDR2 SNEGSKA (reference sequence). The CDR3 contains 22 residues. The ends lost 1 base at V and 9 bases at J; junction bases unmatched: 27. The CDR3: CSARVGSRVPIQTSGRAGEQFF. CDR3 DNA: TGCAGTGCTAGAGTAGGGTCCCGGGTCCCCATACAAACTAGCGGGAGGGCCGGTGAGCAGTTCTTC.

V gene TRBV5-6 combines with J gene TRBJ2-1; TRBD1 matches at 7 bases. V lost 3 bases to trimming and J lost 4 bases; unmatched junction nucleotides: 16. The CDR3 sequence is 18 residues long. Germline-derived CDR1 and CDR2 are SGHDT and YYEEEE. This CDR3 reads CASSSTGNPDYTYNEQFF. CDR3 in DNA: TGTGCCAGCAGCTCGACAGGGAATCCCGACTATACATACAATGAGCAGTTCTTC.

The rearrangement links TRBV5-4 to TRBJ1-2; D is possibly TRBD1 (6 bases). CDR1 SGHNT and CDR2 YYREEE come from the germline V gene (reference sequence). Trimming took 5 bases from V and 7 from J, leaving 24 bases between them. This CDR3 has 16 amino acids. In DNA, the CDR3 is TGTGCCAGCAGTCTTTTCGAGGGACACGGCTATTTTGGCTACACCTTC. Protein product: CASSLFEGHGYFGYTF.